The 27 T cell receptor beta chains reported below all come from one sample, sequenced in a study of cytomegalovirus exposure and HLA in healthy donors. 60 Vbeta and 13 Jbeta primers were used in PCR. TCRdb's table, derived via immunoSEQ multiplex PCR, lists solely in-frame clones and lacks some. The data hold around 100,000 clones, with under 85% observed a single time. Sequenced material: PBMCs. All receptors derive from a man aged 40-49 years in good health and CMV-seronegative.

In regard to this clone: One end of the junction varies from germline; a read error may be responsible. The gene calls are TRBV7-2 and TRBJ2-2; TRBD2 might be the D (7 bases). There are 15 residues in the CDR3. CDR1 is SGHTA, CDR2 FQGNSA, per germline. The chain's CDR3 is CVSTPQPGGGGELFF. CDR3 bases: TGTGTCAGCACCCCACAACCGGGGGGCGGCGGGGAGCTGTTTTTT.

The chain links TRBV2 to TRBJ2-6; TRBD1 is a possible D gene (6 bases). Germline V CDR1 and CDR2: SNHLY, FYNNEI. V lost 7 bases and J lost 4, with 11 bases in between. The CDR3 covers 14 residues. The chain's CDR3 is CASKTGTGANVLTF. CDR3 bases: TGTGCCAGCAAAACAGGGACCGGGGCCAACGTCCTGACTTTC.

V and J are TRBV19 and TRBJ1-1; D perhaps matches TRBD1 (5 bases). The V end lost 3 bases, the J end lost 1 base, and 6 bases lay between the germline ends. Germline V gives CDR1 LNHDA, CDR2 SQIVND (reference sequence). This CDR3 region has 13 residues. CDR3: CASSIGGNTEAFF. CDR3 coding DNA: TGTGCCAGTAGTATCGGGGGGAACACTGAAGCTTTCTTT.

This clone was found a few times. The chain has TRBV6-1 and TRBJ1-3; 8 nucleotides match TRBD1. Germline trimming cut 4 bases from V and 2 bases from J; bases unmatched to any gene: 7. The CDR3 runs 16 residues. Germline values: CDR1 MNHNS, CDR2 SASEGT. CDR3: CASSGTGSLAGNTIYF. The CDR3 region has the DNA TGTGCCAGCAGTGGGACAGGGTCCCTGGCTGGAAACACCATATATTTT.

The CDR3 sequence: CASSLVAGSYNEQFF. The CDR3 nucleotides are TGTGCCAGCAGCTTAGTAGCGGGCTCCTACAATGAGCAGTTCTTC. The rearrangement joins TRBV5-6 to TRBJ2-1; TRBD2 matches 7 bases. Germline trimming cut 2 bases from V and 0 bases from J; bases unmatched to any gene: 2. Germline V gene lookup returns CDR1 SGHDT and CDR2 YYEEEE. The length of the CDR3 is 15 residues.

The chain is built from TRBV11-3 and TRBJ2-2, with 8 nucleotides matching TRBD1. The CDR3 has 18 amino acids. Looked up from germline, CDR1 is SGHNT and CDR2 is YENEEA. Unmatched junction bases numbered 7, after V lost 0 bases and J lost 1 base. In DNA form, the CDR3 reads TGTGCCAGCAGCTTAGATCAGGGCGGGACAGGGAACACCGGGGAGCTGTTTTTT. It specifies CASSLDQGGTGNTGELFF.

This chain uses TRBV5-1 with TRBJ2-3, with 7 bases matching TRBD2. The trim removed 0 bases at V and 1 base at J, leaving 5 bases unmatched. From germline, CDR1 is SGHRS and CDR2 YFSETQ. The length of the CDR3 is 16 residues. The CDR3 bases are TGCGCCAGCAGCTTGGGGATACGGGGGGGCACAGATACGCAGTATTTT. Protein: CASSLGIRGGTDTQYF.

V usage is TRBV11-2 and J usage is TRBJ1-1; no clear D gene. The CDR3 is 15 residues long. Germline-derived CDR1 and CDR2 are SGHAT and FQNNGV. Between the trimmed V and J ends, which lost 0 bases and 1 base, there was a span of 9 bases. CDR3 DNA sequence: TGTGCCAGCAGCTTAGAGCGGGCTCAGAACACTGAAGCTTTCTTT. This codes for CASSLERAQNTEAFF. Variable domain in full (rest from reference TRBV11-2 and TRBJ1-1): EAGVAQSPRYKIIEKRQSVAFWCNPISGHATLYWYQQILGQGPKLLIQFQNNGVVDDSQLPKDRFSAERLKGVDSTLKIQPAKLEDSAVYLCASSLERAQNTEAFFGQGTRLTVV.

This clone was recorded only once. The chain has TRBV7-9 and TRBJ1-1, with 7 nucleotides matching TRBD1. V was pared by 0 bases and J by 5 bases, with 6 bases of the junction left unmatched. Germline CDR1 and CDR2: SEHNR and FQNEAQ (reference sequence). The CDR3 spans 15 residues. This chain's CDR3 is CASSLAGAGGTEAFF. As DNA, the CDR3 is TGTGCCAGCAGCTTAGCTGGTGCAGGGGGAACTGAAGCTTTCTTT.

This chain connects TRBV11-3 to TRBJ2-7; D gene ambiguous. The V and J ends lost 1 base and 6 bases respectively, with 13 bases between them. The CDR3 consists of 14 residues. Germline V CDR1 and CDR2: SGHNT, YENEEA. The DNA for the CDR3 is TGTGCCAGCAGCTTAGCCCCCTCAACTCCCGAGCAGTACTTC. Translation gives CASSLAPSTPEQYF.

The chain is built from TRBV7-9 and TRBJ2-2, with TRBD1 identical over 9 bases. CDR3 size: 15 residues. Trimming cost V 3 bases and J 5 bases; bases outside gene matches: 4. CDR1 and CDR2 (germline): SEHNR, FQNEAQ (reference sequence). Here the CDR3 DNA reads TGTGCCAGCAGCTTTACAGGGGGCAAAACCGGGGAGCTGTTTTTT. It yields the protein CASSFTGGKTGELFF.

V is TRBV28 and J is TRBJ1-1, with D unresolved. CDR3 length: 12 residues. V was pared by 7 bases and J by 8 bases, with 14 bases between. Germline CDR1 is MDHEN and CDR2 is SYDVKM. This CDR3 reads CASTPGHREAFF. The DNA of the CDR3 is TGTGCCAGCACCCCCGGTCACAGAGAAGCTTTCTTT.

About this clone: One end of the junction varies from germline; a read error may be responsible. The V gene is TRBV7-9, the J gene TRBJ1-2; D is undetermined. CDR1 and CDR2 (germline): SEHNR, FQNEAQ (reference sequence). The CDR3 is made up of 12 amino acids. This CDR3 reads CSSTNRDYGYTF. CDR3 nucleotides: TGTTCCAGTACAAACCGGGACTATGGCTACACCTTC.

The chain recombines TRBV18 with TRBJ1-1; no definite D call. V was clipped by 2 bases and J by 0 bases, with 7 bases between them. Germline CDR1 reads KGHSH; CDR2 reads LQKENI. The CDR3 length is 14 residues. In DNA, the CDR3 is TGTGCCAGCTCACCAGTCAGATTGAACACTGAAGCTTTCTTT. It specifies CASSPVRLNTEAFF.

The chain combines TRBV5-1 with TRBJ1-1; a weak D match, TRBD1 (6 bases). CDR1 and CDR2 from the germline V gene are SGHRS and YFSETQ. V was clipped by 6 bases and J by 4 bases, with 13 bases between them. The CDR3 consists of 13 residues. CDR3 nucleotides: TGCGCCAGCACAAGGGAAGGGGGCACTGAAGCTTTCTTT. As protein: CASTREGGTEAFF.

V and J are TRBV7-2 and TRBJ1-2; a weak D match, TRBD1 (5 bases). CDR1 SGHTA and CDR2 FQGNSA come from the germline V gene. V lost 5 bases and J 8 bases, leaving 21 bases between the germline ends. The CDR3 has 15 residues. The DNA for the CDR3 is TGTGCCAGCAGCCCCTACCGGGACGTCGGGAGCGGCTACACCTTC. This encodes CASSPYRDVGSGYTF. Full variable domain (missing parts from reference TRBV7-2 and TRBJ1-2): GAGVSQSPSNKVTEKGKDVELRCDPISGHTALYWYRQSLGQGLEFLIYFQGNSAPDKSGLPSDRFSAERTGGSVSTLTIQRTQQEDSAVYLCASSPYRDVGSGYTFGSGTRLTVV.

The chain has TRBV9 and TRBJ2-3, with 8 positions matching TRBD2. The germline gives CDR1 SGDLS, CDR2 YYNGEE. The CDR3 runs to 16 residues. V dropped 0 bases and J dropped 6; count of bases not matched to a gene: 9. For the CDR3, the DNA is TGTGCCAGCAGCGTAGACGGGGGGGCTATTCAGGATACGCAGTATTTT. It codes for CASSVDGGAIQDTQYF.

The genes are TRBV5-6 and TRBJ2-5, with unresolved D. The CDR3 length is 12 residues. Trimming pared 1 base from V and 3 bases from J, leaving 4 bases between. In germline, CDR1 is SGHDT, CDR2 YYEEEE. CDR3 amino acids: CASSLYEETQYF. The CDR3 region has the DNA TGTGCCAGCAGCTTGTATGAAGAGACCCAGTACTTC.

The chain has TRBV7-2 and TRBJ2-5, with 9 bases fitting TRBD1. The germline V gene has CDR1 SGHTA and CDR2 FQGNSA. The CDR3 is 15 residues long. V lost 8 bases to trimming and J lost 0 bases; unmatched junction nucleotides: 7. The CDR3 spells CASATGGQYQETQYF. CDR3 nucleotide sequence: TGTGCCAGCGCCACAGGGGGCCAGTACCAAGAGACCCAGTACTTC.

The J gene is TRBJ2-6, the V gene TRBV6-6; possibly TRBD2 for D (6 bases). In germline, CDR1 is MNHNY, CDR2 SVGAGI (reference sequence). Trimming took 2 bases from V and 4 from J, leaving 12 bases between them. This CDR3 spans 16 amino acids. The CDR3 reads CASSYPLATGANVLTF. CDR3 DNA sequence: TGTGCCAGCAGTTACCCCCTAGCGACCGGGGCCAACGTCCTGACTTTC.

This clone appeared a single time. The rearrangement uses TRBV18 and TRBJ2-1; TRBD2 is a possible D gene (5 bases). Germline-derived CDR1 and CDR2 are KGHSH and LQKENI. Trimming took 6 bases from V and 8 from J, leaving 17 bases between them. The CDR3 sequence is 14 residues long. DNA for the CDR3: TGTGCCAGCTCCCCGGGGTCTACTCAGGATGAGCAGTTCTTC. This codes for CASSPGSTQDEQFF.

The rearrangement links TRBV4-2 to TRBJ1-3, with D tentatively TRBD2 (5 bases). Judging by the DNA end, TRBJ2-2 fits better; the J call may be wrong. The CDR3 runs 16 residues. CDR1 LGHNA and CDR2 YNFKEQ come from the germline V gene. CDR3 DNA sequence: TGTGCCAGCAGCCAATACTCCGGCCGGGGAATCGGGGAGCTGTTTTTT. Amino acid sequence: CASSQYSGRGIGELFF.

In this sample, this clone turned up a few times. The chain recombines TRBV2 with TRBJ1-5; unclear D gene. The CDR3 extends over 14 amino acids. CDR1 is SNHLY and CDR2 is FYNNEI in the germline V gene. With 4 bases removed from V and 5 bases from J, the gap between germline ends came to 12 bases. The CDR3 sequence is CASSGQVEDQPQHF. CDR3 DNA sequence: TGTGCCAGCAGTGGTCAGGTTGAAGATCAGCCCCAGCATTTT.

The CDR3 coding sequence is TGTGCCAGCAGCTTGGCAGGAGGGGACACCGGGGAGCTGTTTTTT. The encoded protein is CASSLAGGDTGELFF. The rearrangement uses TRBV7-8 and TRBJ2-2; the D gene is possibly TRBD2 (6 bases). V was cut by 3 bases and J by 3 bases, with 11 bases left in between. This CDR3 is 15 amino acids long. The germline V gene encodes CDR1 SGHVS and CDR2 FQNEAQ.

V and J are TRBV7-3 and TRBJ2-1, with TRBD1 as a possible D gene (5 bases). The CDR3 is 15 residues long. The germline gives CDR1 SGHTA, CDR2 FQGTGA. The V end lost 4 bases, the J end lost 1 base, and 11 bases lay between the germline ends. CDR3 bases: TGTGCCAGCAGCTGGGGCGGTAATTCCTACAATGAGCAGTTCTTC. Protein sequence: CASSWGGNSYNEQFF.

This sequence joins TRBV6-1 and TRBJ2-5; 10 positions match TRBD1. The germline gives CDR1 MNHNS, CDR2 SASEGT. V shed 5 bases, J shed 3 bases, and the junction held 6 bases outside the gene matches. CDR3 length: 15 residues. CDR3 sequence: CASSRLGQGEETQYF. In DNA form, the CDR3 reads TGTGCCAGCAGTCGGCTCGGACAGGGGGAAGAGACCCAGTACTTC.

The chain has TRBV9 and TRBJ1-1; D is uncertain. The CDR3 spans 16 residues. The V gene's germline CDR1 is SGDLS and CDR2 YYNGEE. V dropped 0 bases and J dropped 0 bases, with 12 bases sitting between them. The CDR3 spells CASSVDTVRMNTEAFF. The CDR3 bases are TGTGCCAGCAGCGTAGATACAGTAAGGATGAACACTGAAGCTTTCTTT.